Shown below are 26 T cell receptor beta chains from a single sample sequenced in a study of beta chain features in type 1 diabetes. Expressed TCRB transcripts were sequenced, since all the RNA that had been isolated was reverse transcribed. Profiling relied on immunoSEQ multiplex PCR, and the TCRdb table lists in-frame clones only, not all of them. The sample has about half a million clones, about an eighth seen once. The material sequenced was naive CD4+ T cells from blood. These receptors were collected from a woman between 18 and 30 years old in good health.

This clone was seen only once. The rearrangement uses TRBV28 and TRBJ2-6; 12 nucleotides match TRBD1. With 5 bases clipped from V and 0 bases from J, the junction kept 14 bases outside the gene matches. This CDR3 contains 21 residues. The germline gives CDR1 MDHEN, CDR2 SYDVKM. The CDR3 loop reads CASSGDHPWDRGLSGANVLTF. The CDR3 nucleotides are TGTGCCAGCAGTGGAGACCACCCCTGGGACAGGGGGCTCTCTGGGGCCAACGTCCTGACTTTC.

This clone appeared a few times. V gene TRBV30 combines with J gene TRBJ1-1; 7 positions agree with TRBD1. CDR3 length: 14 amino acids. Per the germline V gene, CDR1 is GTSNPN and CDR2 is SVGIG (reference sequence). With V trimmed by 4 bases and J by 2 bases, 7 bases remained unmatched. CDR3 coding DNA: TGTGCCTGGACCAGACAGGGCCGTAACACTGAAGCTTTCTTT. This codes for CAWTRQGRNTEAFF.

V usage is TRBV5-1 and J usage is TRBJ2-2, with D perhaps matching TRBD2 (6 bases). In germline, CDR1 is SGHRS, CDR2 YFSETQ. The V gene lost 3 bases and the J gene lost 2 bases, with 17 bases spanning the gap. The CDR3 loop spans 17 amino acids. As DNA, the CDR3 is TGCGCCAGCAGCTCGCGGGGTGGTAGCCGAAACACCGGGGAGCTGTTTTTT. Translating it yields CASSSRGGSRNTGELFF.

V usage is TRBV5-4 and J usage is TRBJ1-2; TRBD1 might be the D (5 bases). V was pared by 4 bases and J by 0 bases, with 16 bases between. CDR3 size: 16 residues. From germline, CDR1 is SGHNT and CDR2 YYREEE (reference sequence). The CDR3, as DNA: TGTGCCAGCAGCCAGACGAACAGGATGACTAACTATGGCTACACCTTC. Translated: CASSQTNRMTNYGYTF.

This clone was seen only a few times. At the DNA level, this CDR3 is encoded by other sequences in the same sample as well. The V gene is TRBV7-2, the J gene TRBJ2-3, with no clear D. Trimming removed 2 bases at V and 3 bases at J, with 6 bases between. Germline V gene data show CDR1 as SGHTA and CDR2 as FQGNSA. The CDR3 is made up of 13 amino acids. CDR3 nucleotides: TGTGCCAGCAGCTTATTCAGGACAGATACGCAGTATTTT. Translation: CASSLFRTDTQYF.

This clone came up a few times. This chain connects TRBV9 to TRBJ2-5; no clear D. V shed 0 bases and J shed 5 bases, with 8 bases lying between them. The CDR3 length is 13 residues. Germline CDR1 and CDR2: SGDLS and YYNGEE. The CDR3 loop reads CASSVDRGETQYF. Written as DNA, the CDR3 is TGTGCCAGCAGCGTAGATCGCGGCGAGACCCAGTACTTC.

The chain carries TRBV7-3 and TRBJ2-3; a possible D gene is TRBD1 (6 bases). The CDR3 is made up of 13 amino acids. Looked up from germline, CDR1 is SGHTA and CDR2 is FQGTGA. The V end was cut by 8 bases, the J end by 1 base, with 10 bases between. The CDR3 sequence is CASRQAGTDTQYF. In DNA form, the CDR3 reads TGTGCCAGCCGACAGGCGGGCACAGATACGCAGTATTTT.

This clone was found a few times. The rearrangement links TRBV5-1 to TRBJ2-3; 9 positions match TRBD2. The ends lost 5 bases at V and 2 bases at J; junction bases unmatched: 6. There are 15 residues in the CDR3. Germline V CDR1 and CDR2: SGHRS, YFSETQ. The CDR3 region has the DNA TGCGCCAGCAGATTAGCGGGGGTCGACACAGATACGCAGTATTTT. Translating it yields CASRLAGVDTDTQYF.

This rearrangement joins TRBV15 to TRBJ2-1; D gene ambiguous. Germline CDR1 LNHNV, CDR2 YYDKDF (reference sequence). V was pared by 0 bases and J by 2 bases, with 8 bases between. This CDR3 spans 15 amino acids. CDR3 residues: CATSRDRLPYNEQFF. In nucleotides, the CDR3 is TGTGCCACCAGCAGAGATCGTCTTCCCTACAATGAGCAGTTCTTC.

This clone was seen a handful of times. V usage is TRBV30 and J usage is TRBJ2-5; D gene uncertain. Germline CDR1 reads GTSNPN; CDR2 reads SVGIG (reference sequence). This CDR3 comprises 12 residues. Trimming removed 5 bases from V and 5 bases from J, with 12 bases in between. CDR3 sequence reads: CAWGNLVETQYF. The CDR3 coding sequence is TGTGCCTGGGGGAACTTAGTGGAGACCCAGTACTTC.

This clone showed up just a few times. For the CDR3, the DNA is TGCAGCGTTGAAGAGTACAGATACAATGAGCAGTTCTTC. Translating it yields CSVEEYRYNEQFF. The gene calls are TRBV29-1 and TRBJ2-1; D is unclear. Germline loops: CDR1 SQVTM, CDR2 ANQGSEA. The germline V and J ends were trimmed by 0 bases and 4 bases, with 7 bases remaining between them. CDR3 length: 13 residues.

The V call is TRBV28, the J call TRBJ1-6, with a tentative D call TRBD1 (5 bases). The germline CDR1 and CDR2 sequences are MDHEN and SYDVKM. Trimming took 8 bases from V and 16 from J, leaving 15 bases between them. The CDR3 contains 11 residues. CDR3 coding DNA: TGTGCCAGCCTGACAGAGAGAGGGCTCCACTTT. Its translation is CASLTERGLHF.

The genes are TRBV2 and TRBJ2-5, with D maybe TRBD1 (6 bases). The CDR3 consists of 12 residues. Per the germline V gene, CDR1 is SNHLY and CDR2 is FYNNEI. V dropped 7 bases and J dropped 4 bases, with 10 bases sitting between them. Written as DNA, the CDR3 is TGTGCCAGCAAAGAACAGGGAGAGACCCAGTACTTC. Translated, it gives CASKEQGETQYF. The full variable domain, completed using reference TRBV2 and TRBJ2-5, is EPEVTQTPSHQVTQMGQEVILRCVPISNHLYFYWYRQILGQKVEFLVSFYNNEISEKSEIFDDQFSVERPDGSNFTLKIRSTKLEDSAMYFCASKEQGETQYFGPGTRLLVL.

The gene calls are TRBV7-2 and TRBJ1-6; D is perhaps TRBD1 (6 bases). This CDR3 contains 13 residues. Trimming stripped 4 bases from V and 8 bases from J, with 9 bases between. Germline-derived CDR1 and CDR2 are SGHTA and FQGNSA. The CDR3 loop is CASSSNRDSPLHF. The CDR3 DNA sequence: TGTGCCAGCAGCTCTAACAGGGATTCACCCCTCCACTTT. The full variable domain, completed using reference TRBV7-2 and TRBJ1-6, is GAGVSQSPSNKVTEKGKDVELRCDPISGHTALYWYRQSLGQGLEFLIYFQGNSAPDKSGLPSDRFSAERTGGSVSTLTIQRTQQEDSAVYLCASSSNRDSPLHFGNGTRLTVT.

The J gene is TRBJ2-1, the V gene TRBV10-3, with 8 bases identical to TRBD1. The junction had 9 bases not matched to a gene; V was cut back by 8 bases and J by 15 bases. The CDR3 extends over 11 amino acids. Germline assignment: CDR1 ENHRY and CDR2 SYGVKD. The CDR3 DNA is TGTGCCATCGGCAGGGGGCCGAATTTGTTCTTC. Protein: CAIGRGPNLFF.

The rearrangement uses TRBV4-1 and TRBJ2-7, with 11 bases lining up with TRBD2. J gave up 4 bases and V 2 bases, and 4 bases lay outside the gene matches. This CDR3 spans 15 amino acids. Per germline, CDR1 MGHRA and CDR2 YSYEKL. CDR3 sequence: CASSQTGTSGYEQYF. CDR3 DNA: TGCGCCAGCAGCCAAACCGGGACTAGCGGATACGAGCAGTACTTC.

The table lists this clone with a few counts. J is TRBJ1-2 and V is TRBV7-2; D perhaps matches TRBD1 (5 bases). In germline, CDR1 is SGHTA, CDR2 FQGNSA. V was cut by 2 bases and J by 6 bases, with 10 bases left in between. This CDR3 comprises 13 residues. The CDR3 protein is CASSLRQGNGYTF. DNA for the CDR3: TGTGCCAGCAGCTTACGGCAGGGAAATGGCTACACCTTC.

The gene calls are TRBV7-9 and TRBJ2-2; TRBD1 might be the D (6 bases). Germline loops: CDR1 SEHNR, CDR2 FQNEAQ (reference sequence). The V gene lost 3 bases and the J gene lost 4 bases, with 12 bases spanning the gap. The CDR3 consists of 15 residues. CDR3 sequence: CASSFYRGGTGELFF. CDR3 DNA sequence: TGTGCCAGCAGCTTTTATCGAGGGGGCACCGGGGAGCTGTTTTTT.

This clone came up a few times. The sample has other DNA sequences that encode this CDR3 too. J is TRBJ2-3 and V is TRBV29-1; D uncertain. CDR3 size: 12 residues. Germline CDR1 and CDR2: SQVTM and ANQGSEA. V gave up 4 bases and J gave up 1 base, with 6 bases separating them. CDR3 loop: CSVAPGTDTQYF. The CDR3 region has the DNA TGCAGCGTTGCCCCGGGCACAGATACGCAGTATTTT.

As to this clone: With a much larger clone just one base away, this may be a read error. This sequence joins TRBV11-3 and TRBJ2-7, with a possible D match to TRBD2 (5 bases). CDR1 and CDR2 (germline): SGHNT, YENEEA. V was trimmed by 1 base and J by 3 bases, leaving 7 bases between them. The CDR3 sequence is 13 residues long. This chain's CDR3 is CASSLGGFYEQYF. DNA for the CDR3: TGTGCCAGCAGCTTAGGCGGGTTCTACGAGCAGTACTTC.

The table lists this clone with many counts. V gene TRBV29-1 combines with J gene TRBJ1-1; D call uncertain. This CDR3 has 12 amino acids. V was pared by 3 bases and J by 1 base, with 6 bases between. CDR1 is SQVTM and CDR2 is ANQGSEA in the germline V gene. CDR3 nucleotide sequence: TGCAGCGTTGATTCCAAGAACACTGAAGCTTTCTTT. It translates to CSVDSKNTEAFF. Based on the CDR3 plus reference TRBV29-1 and TRBJ1-1, the full variable domain is SAVISQKPSRDICQRGTSLTIQCQVDSQVTMMFWYRQQPGQSLTLIATANQGSEATYESGFVIDKFPISRPNLTFSTLTVSNMSPEDSSIYLCSVDSKNTEAFFGQGTRLTVV.

This rearrangement joins TRBV30 to TRBJ2-3, with a tentative D call TRBD2 (6 bases). CDR3 length equals 13 residues. Germline assignment: CDR1 GTSNPN and CDR2 SVGIG (reference sequence). V was pared by 2 bases and J by 2 bases, with 8 bases between. In DNA form, the CDR3 reads TGTGCCTGGAGTCGCGGGACCACAGATACGCAGTATTTT. Translation: CAWSRGTTDTQYF.

CDR3 sequence reads: CASLGSLNEKLFF. The DNA for the CDR3 is TGTGCCAGCTTGGGCAGTCTAAATGAAAAACTGTTTTTT. The V and J genes are TRBV2 and TRBJ1-4, with D hard to call. V gave up 8 bases and J gave up 5 bases, with 12 bases separating them. Germline V gene data show CDR1 as SNHLY and CDR2 as FYNNEI. There are 13 residues in the CDR3.

The chain couples TRBV9 to TRBJ1-5; D is ambiguous. CDR1 and CDR2 (germline): SGDLS, YYNGEE. With 2 bases removed from V and 7 bases from J, the gap between germline ends came to 16 bases. The CDR3 totals 15 residues. The CDR3 sequence: CASSVTGSKGQPQHF. The CDR3 region has the DNA TGTGCCAGCAGCGTGACCGGGTCTAAAGGGCAGCCCCAGCATTTT.

This clone has only a few counts. Here the CDR3 DNA reads TGTGCCTGGAGCCGATTAGAGACCCAGTACTTC. Encoded protein: CAWSRLETQYF. This rearrangement joins TRBV30 to TRBJ2-5; D not resolved. Trimming removed 3 bases at V and 4 bases at J, with 6 bases between. Germline CDR1 is GTSNPN and CDR2 is SVGIG (reference sequence). The CDR3 loop spans 11 amino acids.

About this clone itself: The sample carries other DNA sequences with the same CDR3. The rearrangement links TRBV18 to TRBJ2-5; 8 bases are shared with TRBD1. The CDR3 length is 13 residues. Germline values: CDR1 KGHSH, CDR2 LQKENI. The V segment lost 2 bases and the J segment 5 bases; nucleotides outside the gene matches: 1. The CDR3: CASSPGQGETQYF. CDR3 bases: TGTGCCAGCTCACCAGGACAGGGTGAGACCCAGTACTTC.